This TCR beta chain was sequenced in a study of T cells in localized non-small cell lung cancer. Findings and caveats of the study: Uninvolved adjacent lung, not tumor, had the highest T cell clonality. A median about 56 of the top 100 tumor clones appeared in adjacent lung. One tumor region alone was sequenced, and heterogeneity therefore remains possible.

Sequenced by immunoSEQ multiplex PCR; TCRdb stores in-frame clones only, minus some. This table holds tens of thousands of clones, 90% to 95% found once. Comment on this clone: The antigen remains undetermined.

The V segment lost 4 bases and the J segment 4 bases; nucleotides outside the gene matches: 11. Germline V gene sequence: CDR1 MNHNS, CDR2 SASEGT. This CDR3 is 16 amino acids long. The sequences come from peripheral blood, collected before any cancer treatment. This sequence originates from a female donor over 55 with stage I lung adenocarcinoma. The chain carries TRBV6-1 and TRBJ2-7, with 9 positions matching TRBD1. DNA for the CDR3: TGTGCCAGCAGTGGGGGTTCGGGGACAGGGTTATACGAGCAGTACTTC. Protein product: CASSGGSGTGLYEQYF.